This T cell receptor beta chain stems from a study of blood T cell repertoires in COVID-19. Study-level information: Donors in the United States, Italy and Spain gave samples during acute or convalescent COVID-19.

Authors' processing steps: Estimation of nucleated cell counts was performed using reference gene primer amplification. TCRdb keeps only in-frame clones here, not all; method: immunoSEQ multiplex PCR. V, J and clone size reflect that table, while D and trimming were determined from the DNA. The sample holds around 150,000 clones, roughly 80% seen once. V shed 1 base and J shed 8 bases, with 14 bases lying between them. The CDR3 runs 15 residues. The germline gives CDR1 LNHNV, CDR2 YYDKDF (reference sequence). V gene TRBV15 combines with J gene TRBJ1-4, with D unclear. Source material: peripheral blood. This receptor was identified in a man aged 70-80 years with acute or convalescent COVID-19. CDR3 loop: CATSRVRTQLEKLFF. The CDR3 DNA is TGTGCCACCAGCAGAGTCCGAACACAGTTGGAAAAACTGTTTTTT.